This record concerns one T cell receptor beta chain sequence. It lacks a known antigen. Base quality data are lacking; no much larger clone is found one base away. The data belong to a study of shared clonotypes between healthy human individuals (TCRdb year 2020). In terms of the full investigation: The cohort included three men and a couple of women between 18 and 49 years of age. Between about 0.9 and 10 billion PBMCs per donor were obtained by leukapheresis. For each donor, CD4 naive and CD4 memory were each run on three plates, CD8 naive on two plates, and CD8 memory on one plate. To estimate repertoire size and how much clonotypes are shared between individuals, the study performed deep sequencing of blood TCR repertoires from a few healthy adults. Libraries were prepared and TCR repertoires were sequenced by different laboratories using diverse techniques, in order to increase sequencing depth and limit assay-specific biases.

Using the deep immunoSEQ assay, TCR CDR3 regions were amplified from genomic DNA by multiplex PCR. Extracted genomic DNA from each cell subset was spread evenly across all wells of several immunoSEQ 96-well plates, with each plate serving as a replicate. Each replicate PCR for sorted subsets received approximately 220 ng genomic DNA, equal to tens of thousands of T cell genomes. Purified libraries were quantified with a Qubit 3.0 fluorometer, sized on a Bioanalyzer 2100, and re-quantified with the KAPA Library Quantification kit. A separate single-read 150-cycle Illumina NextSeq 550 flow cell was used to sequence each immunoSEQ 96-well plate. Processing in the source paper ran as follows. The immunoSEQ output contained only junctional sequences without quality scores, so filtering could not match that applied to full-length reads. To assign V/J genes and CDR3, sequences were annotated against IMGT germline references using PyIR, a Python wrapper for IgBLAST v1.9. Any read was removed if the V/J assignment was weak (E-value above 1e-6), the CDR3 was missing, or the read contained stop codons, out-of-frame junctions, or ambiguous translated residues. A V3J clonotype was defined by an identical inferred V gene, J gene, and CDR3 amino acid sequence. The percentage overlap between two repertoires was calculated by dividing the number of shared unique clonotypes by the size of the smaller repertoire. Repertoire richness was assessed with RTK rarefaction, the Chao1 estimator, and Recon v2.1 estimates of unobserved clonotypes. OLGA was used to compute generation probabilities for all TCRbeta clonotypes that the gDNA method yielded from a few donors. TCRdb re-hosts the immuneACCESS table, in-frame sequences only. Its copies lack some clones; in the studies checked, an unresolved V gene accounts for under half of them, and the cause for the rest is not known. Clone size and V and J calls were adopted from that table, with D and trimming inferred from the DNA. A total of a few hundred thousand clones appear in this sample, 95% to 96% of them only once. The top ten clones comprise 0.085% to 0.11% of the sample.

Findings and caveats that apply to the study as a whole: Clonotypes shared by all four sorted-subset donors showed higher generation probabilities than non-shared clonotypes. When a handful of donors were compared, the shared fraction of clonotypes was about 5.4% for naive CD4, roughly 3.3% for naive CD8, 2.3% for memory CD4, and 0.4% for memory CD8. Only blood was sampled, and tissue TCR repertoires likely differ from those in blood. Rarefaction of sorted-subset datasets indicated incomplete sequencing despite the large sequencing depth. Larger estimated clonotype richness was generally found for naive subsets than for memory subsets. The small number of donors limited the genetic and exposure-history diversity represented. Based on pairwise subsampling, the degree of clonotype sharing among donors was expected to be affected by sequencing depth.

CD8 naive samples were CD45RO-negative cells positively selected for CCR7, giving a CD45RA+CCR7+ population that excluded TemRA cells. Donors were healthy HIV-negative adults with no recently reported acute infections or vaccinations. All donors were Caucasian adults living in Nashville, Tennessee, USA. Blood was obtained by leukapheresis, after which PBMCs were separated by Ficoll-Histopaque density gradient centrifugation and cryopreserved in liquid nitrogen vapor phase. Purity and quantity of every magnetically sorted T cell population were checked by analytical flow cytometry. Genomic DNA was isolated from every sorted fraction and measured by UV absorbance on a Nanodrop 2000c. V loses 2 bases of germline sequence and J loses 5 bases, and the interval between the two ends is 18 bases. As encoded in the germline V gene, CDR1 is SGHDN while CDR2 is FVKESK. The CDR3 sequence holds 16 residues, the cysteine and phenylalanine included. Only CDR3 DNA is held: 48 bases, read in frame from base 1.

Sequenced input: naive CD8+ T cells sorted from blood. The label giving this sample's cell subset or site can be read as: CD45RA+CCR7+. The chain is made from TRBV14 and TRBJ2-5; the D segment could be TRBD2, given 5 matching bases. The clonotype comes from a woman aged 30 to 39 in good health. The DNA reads TGTGCCAGCAGCCAACTTCGGACTTCCCCGGAGGAGACCCAGTACTTC. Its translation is CASSQLRTSPEETQYF. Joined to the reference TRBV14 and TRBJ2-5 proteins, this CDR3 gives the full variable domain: EAGVTQFPSHSVIEKGQTVTLRCDPISGHDNLYWYRRVMGKEIKFLLHFVKESKQDESGMPNNRFLAERTGGTYSTLKVQPAELEDSGVYFCASSQLRTSPEETQYFGPGTRLLVL.